This paragraph reports one T cell receptor beta chain. Its antigen is undetermined. Assay: immunoSEQ multiplex PCR; the TCRdb copy retains only in-frame clones and omits some. The sample carries some 140,000 clones, roughly 90% recorded once. The data are from a study of T cell responses to AZD1222 COVID-19 vaccine. The germline CDR1 and CDR2 sequences are KGHSY and FQNENV. V dropped 3 bases and J dropped 6 bases, with 9 bases sitting between them. The CDR3 runs to 13 residues. Study observations and caveats: Baseline antibody screening turned up just six seropositive AZD1222 recipients. The study sampled repertoires only after the peak T cell response. Reportedly, close to half of spike-specific TCRs are directed against unmutated variant regions.

This clonotype was sampled from an adult in good health. The sample in question was peripheral blood, obtained on day 0 of AZD1222 vaccination. The rearrangement uses TRBV16 and TRBJ1-5; D call uncertain. The CDR3 here is CASSQLGIQPQHF. CDR3 DNA sequence: TGTGCCAGCAGCCAGCTAGGTATTCAGCCCCAGCATTTT.